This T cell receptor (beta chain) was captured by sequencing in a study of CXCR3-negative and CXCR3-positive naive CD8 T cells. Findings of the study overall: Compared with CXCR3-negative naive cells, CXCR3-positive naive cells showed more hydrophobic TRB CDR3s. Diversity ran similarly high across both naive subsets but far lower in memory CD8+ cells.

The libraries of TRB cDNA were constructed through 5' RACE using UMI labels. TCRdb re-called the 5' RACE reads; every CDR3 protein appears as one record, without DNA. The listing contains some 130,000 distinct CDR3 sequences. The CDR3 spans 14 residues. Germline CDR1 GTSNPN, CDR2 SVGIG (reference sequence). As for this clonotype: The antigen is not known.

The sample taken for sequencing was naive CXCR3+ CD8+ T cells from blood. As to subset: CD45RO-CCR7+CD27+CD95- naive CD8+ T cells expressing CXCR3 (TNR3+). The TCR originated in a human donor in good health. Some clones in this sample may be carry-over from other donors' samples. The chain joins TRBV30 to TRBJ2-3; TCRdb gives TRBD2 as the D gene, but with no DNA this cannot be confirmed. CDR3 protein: CASGGLARSDTQYF. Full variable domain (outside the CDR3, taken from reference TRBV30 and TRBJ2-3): SQTIHQWPATLVQPVGSPLSLECTVEGTSNPNLYWYRQAAGRGLQLLFYSVGIGQISSEVPQNLSASRPQDRQFILSSKKLLLSDSGFYLCASGGLARSDTQYFGPGTRLTVL.